Here is one T cell receptor beta chain with its context. The antigen is not known. CDR1 and CDR2 (germline): SNHLY, FYNNEI. V was clipped by 0 bases and J by 2 bases, with 17 bases between them. The CDR3 is 17 amino acids. Extracted from the samples, RNA was reverse transcribed into cDNA to serve as the sequencing template. Assay: immunoSEQ multiplex PCR; the TCRdb copy retains only in-frame clones and omits some. The sample lists around 140,000 clones, over 45% seen once, with more than 6.5% in the top ten. Sampling of alopecia areata patients yielded lesional scalp punch biopsies as well as peripheral blood. The source of the sample is a study of CD8+ T cells in alopecia areata. The wider study: In an open-label trial, patients got 5 to 10 mg tofacitinib twice daily.

Study conclusions and caveats: For lesional scalp, especially alopecia totalis/universalis, clonality was higher than in normal scalp.

Source material: CD4+ T cells sorted from blood. The source of this sequence is a human donor with alopecia areata. This chain links TRBV2 with TRBJ2-7; D may be TRBD1 (5 bases). As DNA, the CDR3 is TGTGCCAGCAGTGAAGCGCTGGGAAGGGGAACGGCCTACGAGCAGTACTTC. It encodes CASSEALGRGTAYEQYF.